The 27 T cell receptor beta chains below all came from one sample that was sequenced in a study of blood T cell repertoires in COVID-19 (dated by TCRdb to the early 2020s). The method was the immunoSEQ multiplex PCR assay. TCRdb limited this immuneACCESS table to in-frame rearrangements with V and J called. A share of clones is missing; checked studies link under half to unresolved V genes, and the rest is unexplained. The sample has some 54,000 clones on record, 85% to 90% of them singletons. The top ten clones comprise roughly 10% of the sample. The specimen sequenced was peripheral blood. These receptors were collected from a man at least 80 years old with active or convalescent COVID-19.

The J gene is TRBJ1-4, the V gene TRBV30; tentative D call: TRBD1 (6 bases). This CDR3 is 13 amino acids long. Looked up from germline, CDR1 is GTSNPN and CDR2 is SVGIG (reference sequence). With 0 bases removed from V and 6 bases from J, the gap between germline ends came to 8 bases. The CDR3 protein is CAWSVGADEKLFF. The CDR3 coding sequence is TGTGCCTGGAGTGTGGGGGCGGATGAAAAACTGTTTTTT.

The chain combines TRBV30 with TRBJ1-3, with 12 bases matching TRBD1. Germline trimming cut 4 bases from V and 2 bases from J; bases unmatched to any gene: 9. The CDR3 has 17 amino acids. Per the germline V gene, CDR1 is GTSNPN and CDR2 is SVGIG (reference sequence). The CDR3 loop reads CAWIPRGQGAAGNTIYF. The CDR3, as DNA: TGTGCCTGGATTCCCCGGGGACAGGGGGCGGCTGGAAACACCATATATTTT.

J is TRBJ1-1 and V is TRBV6-2 or TRBV6-3, with TRBD1 matching over 10 bases. In germline, CDR1 is MNHEY, CDR2 SVGEGT. The CDR3 extends over 17 amino acids. The V segment lost 5 bases and the J segment 0 bases; nucleotides outside the gene matches: 9. The CDR3 spells CASSTRDRGFMNTEAFF. CDR3 DNA: TGTGCCAGCAGTACCCGGGACAGGGGATTCATGAACACTGAAGCTTTCTTT.

This CDR3 reads CASSQDFWGGGIGGGSYEQYF. CDR3 nucleotide sequence: TGTGCCAGCAGCCAAGATTTCTGGGGAGGTGGGATTGGCGGGGGGAGCTACGAGCAGTACTTC. This chain links TRBV3-1 (or the pseudogene TRBV3-2) with TRBJ2-7; 8 bases line up with TRBD2. The junction had 22 bases not matched to a gene; V was cut back by 0 bases and J by 3 bases. Germline assignment: CDR1 LGHDT and CDR2 YNNKEL (reference sequence). CDR3 length: 21 amino acids.

The chain employs TRBV4-1 and TRBJ2-7; 10 positions match TRBD1. Germline CDR1 is MGHRA and CDR2 is YSYEKL. This CDR3 is built from 16 residues. J lost 5 bases, V lost 0 bases, and 7 bases had no gene match. CDR3 amino acids: CASSQETGTGDNEQYF. Here the CDR3 DNA reads TGCGCCAGCAGCCAAGAGACCGGGACAGGGGATAACGAGCAGTACTTC.

The V call is TRBV19, the J call TRBJ1-1, with D tentatively TRBD1 (5 bases). The CDR3 extends over 14 amino acids. CDR1 LNHDA and CDR2 SQIVND come from the germline V gene (reference sequence). Trimming cost V 7 bases and J 0 bases, with 12 bases left between them. This CDR3 is CASTQTAMNTEAFF. The CDR3 DNA follows: TGTGCCAGTACCCAGACAGCCATGAACACTGAAGCTTTCTTT.

This clone was seen once. The chain carries TRBV9 and TRBJ2-1; TRBD1 aligns across 8 bases. Trimming cost V 2 bases and J 5 bases; bases outside gene matches: 9. In germline, CDR1 is SGDLS, CDR2 YYNGEE. There are 16 residues in the CDR3. The DNA of the CDR3 is TGTGCCAGCAGCGTGGGGACAGGCAGATCCCACAATGAGCAGTTCTTC. Translated: CASSVGTGRSHNEQFF.

The rearrangement joins TRBV7-9 to TRBJ2-1, with 7 bases matching TRBD2. Germline CDR1 and CDR2: SEHNR and FQNEAQ (reference sequence). Trimming removed 5 bases from V and 1 base from J; junction bases left unmatched: 8. The CDR3 has 16 residues. The CDR3 DNA reads as TGTGCCAGCAGCCCGAGCGGGGCCCTTTCCTACAATGAGCAGTTCTTC. Its protein product is CASSPSGALSYNEQFF.

The chain is built from TRBV6-5 and TRBJ2-2, with D maybe TRBD1 (6 bases). This CDR3 is built from 16 residues. V was shortened by 0 bases and J by 3 bases, with 11 bases between the two germline ends. Germline CDR1 is MNHEY and CDR2 is SVGAGI. CDR3 coding DNA: TGTGCCAGCAGTTACTCGAGCAGGGGAGACACCGGGGAGCTGTTTTTT. It specifies CASSYSSRGDTGELFF.

The genes are TRBV6-5 and TRBJ1-1, with D maybe TRBD1 (6 bases). Trimming removed 10 bases from V and 1 base from J, with 13 bases in between. Germline CDR1 MNHEY, CDR2 SVGAGI. The length of the CDR3 is 13 residues. CDR3 DNA sequence: TGTGCCACCAACAGGGTAGAGAACACTGAAGCTTTCTTT. Protein: CATNRVENTEAFF.

V and J are TRBV18 and TRBJ2-2, with 10 nucleotides matching TRBD2. Germline values: CDR1 KGHSH, CDR2 LQKENI. Losses at the gene ends were 3 bases for V and 5 bases for J; bases not matched to a gene: 6. The CDR3 contains 16 residues. The CDR3 DNA reads as TGTGCCAGCTCACCGGCGGCTAGCGGGAGTACCGGGGAGCTGTTTTTT. The encoded protein is CASSPAASGSTGELFF.

This clone came up a few times. The chain employs TRBV19 and TRBJ2-2; the match to TRBD2 covers 8 bases. Germline CDR1 and CDR2: LNHDA and SQIVND (reference sequence). J lost 5 bases, V lost 5 bases, and 7 bases had no gene match. This CDR3 comprises 15 residues. Here the CDR3 reads CASSGYAGGTGELFF. In nucleotides, the CDR3 is TGTGCCAGTAGTGGGTATGCGGGGGGAACCGGGGAGCTGTTTTTT.

The CDR3 loop is CASSQGRLAGGKGEQFF. The CDR3 DNA reads as TGCGCCAGCAGCCAAGGCCGACTAGCGGGGGGGAAGGGAGAGCAGTTCTTC. The V call is TRBV4-1, the J call TRBJ2-1; 14 bases line up with TRBD2. This CDR3 has 17 residues. Germline assignment: CDR1 MGHRA and CDR2 YSYEKL. With 1 base clipped from V and 10 bases from J, the junction kept 9 bases outside the gene matches.

By share, this clone ranks as medium-sized. Within the sample, other DNA sequences also encode this same CDR3. The chain links TRBV7-2 to TRBJ1-6; maybe TRBD1 (6 bases). Germline V gene sequence: CDR1 SGHTA, CDR2 FQGNSA. Trimming shortened V by 0 bases and J by 10 bases, and 13 bases separated the two germline ends. CDR3 length: 15 amino acids. In DNA form, the CDR3 reads TGTGCCAGCAGCTTAGCGACAGGCGTAGGGTCACCCCTCCACTTT. It yields the protein CASSLATGVGSPLHF.

The J gene is TRBJ1-2, the V gene TRBV19; 9 bases line up with TRBD1. V shed 4 bases and J 4 bases; nucleotides not matched to a gene: 10. Germline V gives CDR1 LNHDA, CDR2 SQIVND (reference sequence). The CDR3 length is 16 residues. The CDR3 reads CASSKPRTGDRYGYTF. The DNA for the CDR3 is TGTGCCAGTAGTAAGCCGCGGACAGGGGACCGCTATGGCTACACCTTC.

In its sample, this clone was seen once. The chain links TRBV7-6 to TRBJ2-5; D not resolved. Germline loops: CDR1 SGHVS, CDR2 FNYEAQ. Trimming cost V 1 base and J 2 bases, with 11 bases left between them. CDR3 size: 15 residues. The CDR3 DNA is TGTGCCAGCAGCTTAGAGACACATCCTCAAGAGACCCAGTACTTC. This codes for CASSLETHPQETQYF.

This clone showed up just once. This chain connects TRBV6-5 to TRBJ1-6; maybe TRBD1 (5 bases). The germline V and J ends were trimmed by 6 bases and 7 bases, with 13 bases remaining between them. This CDR3 has 14 amino acids. Germline V gene sequence: CDR1 MNHEY, CDR2 SVGAGI. The CDR3 DNA follows: TGTGCCAGCAGGACGGTGCGGGACAATTCACCCCTCCACTTT. Translation: CASRTVRDNSPLHF.

This clone occurred a few times. The V and J genes are TRBV7-9 and TRBJ1-2, with TRBD1 matching over 9 bases. Germline-derived CDR1 and CDR2 are SEHNR and FQNEAQ (reference sequence). V was pared by 5 bases and J by 2 bases, with 15 bases of the junction left unmatched. CDR3 length equals 18 residues. CDR3 sequence: CASSTQGEPTGGNYGYTF. Here the CDR3 DNA reads TGTGCCAGCAGCACACAGGGGGAGCCCACAGGGGGCAACTATGGCTACACCTTC.

V gene TRBV30 combines with J gene TRBJ1-4; perhaps TRBD1 as D (5 bases). This CDR3 contains 13 residues. Trimming cost V 0 bases and J 7 bases, with 9 bases left between them. Per the germline V gene, CDR1 is GTSNPN and CDR2 is SVGIG (reference sequence). DNA for the CDR3: TGTGCCTGGAGTGTAGGGGTCGGTGAAAAACTGTTTTTT. Translated: CAWSVGVGEKLFF. Looking up the rest from reference TRBV30 and TRBJ1-4 gives the full variable domain: SQTIHQWPATLVQPVGSPLSLECTVEGTSNPNLYWYRQAAGRGLQLLFYSVGIGQISSEVPQNLSASRPQDRQFILSSKKLLLSDSGFYLCAWSVGVGEKLFFGSGTQLSVL.

The genes are TRBV5-4 and TRBJ2-1; TRBD2 aligns across 8 bases. This CDR3 comprises 16 residues. Germline assignment: CDR1 SGHNT and CDR2 YYREEE (reference sequence). V shed 0 bases, J shed 6 bases, and the junction held 8 bases outside the gene matches. Here the CDR3 reads CASSLGGTRRTNEQFF. CDR3 DNA sequence: TGTGCCAGCAGCTTGGGTGGGACTAGGCGGACCAATGAGCAGTTCTTC.

This clone was recorded only once. J is TRBJ2-7 and V is TRBV11-3, with D unclear. Trimming left V 4 bases short and J 0 bases short, with 10 bases between. CDR1 and CDR2 from the germline V gene are SGHNT and YENEEA. The CDR3 runs 14 residues. This CDR3 is CASSYEESSYEQYF. The CDR3, as DNA: TGTGCCAGCAGCTATGAGGAGAGCTCCTACGAGCAGTACTTC.

The chain is built from TRBV10-1 and TRBJ2-2, with D unresolved. The germline CDR1 and CDR2 sequences are WNHNN and SYGVQD (reference sequence). With 10 bases removed from V and 9 bases from J, the gap between germline ends came to 9 bases. The CDR3 is made up of 10 amino acids. In DNA, the CDR3 is TGCGCCACTGCCAGGAGGGAGCTGTTTTTT. Its protein is CATARRELFF.

The chain links TRBV5-1 to TRBJ2-2; TRBD1 agrees at 8 bases. Germline values: CDR1 SGHRS, CDR2 YFSETQ. This CDR3 is built from 14 residues. The V gene end was trimmed by 6 bases and the J gene end by 8 bases; junction bases not matched to a gene: 9. The CDR3 coding sequence is TGCGCCAGCACGTGGGGACAGGAGGCAGGGGAGCTGTTTTTT. This codes for CASTWGQEAGELFF.

V and J are TRBV7-8 and TRBJ2-7; 10 bases align to TRBD1. The ends lost 3 bases at V and 3 bases at J; junction bases unmatched: 5. The CDR3 has 15 amino acids. From germline, CDR1 is SGHVS and CDR2 FQNEAQ. The CDR3 region has the DNA TGTGCCAGCAGCTTGGCCGGGACAGGGGTCTACGAGCAGTACTTC. This encodes CASSLAGTGVYEQYF. The full variable domain, with the rest looked up from reference TRBV7-8 and TRBJ2-7, is GAGVSQSPRYKVAKRGQDVALRCDPISGHVSLFWYQQALGQGPEFLTYFQNEAQLDKSGLPSDRFFAERPEGSVSTLKIQRTQQEDSAVYLCASSLAGTGVYEQYFGPGTRLTVT.

The chain recombines TRBV7-2 with TRBJ2-2; tentatively, D is TRBD2 (6 bases). Germline V CDR1 and CDR2: SGHTA, FQGNSA. Trimming left V 1 base short and J 2 bases short, with 14 bases between. CDR3 length: 17 amino acids. CDR3 coding DNA: TGTGCCAGCAGCTTAGAATTGCGGGGCGGTAACACCGGGGAGCTGTTTTTT. This codes for CASSLELRGGNTGELFF.

The genes are TRBV19 and TRBJ1-2, with D possibly being TRBD1 (5 bases). Trimming cost V 4 bases and J 4 bases, with 16 bases left between them. Germline V gene data show CDR1 as LNHDA and CDR2 as SQIVND (reference sequence). The CDR3 is made up of 15 amino acids. The DNA for the CDR3 is TGTGCCAGTAGTACGCGCCGCCAGGGTGGCTATGGCTACACCTTC. Protein: CASSTRRQGGYGYTF.

The chain links TRBV10-3 to TRBJ2-5; 10 bases map to TRBD2. The CDR3 has 15 residues. Germline CDR1 is ENHRY and CDR2 is SYGVKD. V gave up 6 bases and J gave up 6 bases; unmatched junction bases: 10. The CDR3 DNA sequence: TGTGCCATCAGGGACCCTAGCGGGGGAGCGCAGACCCAGTACTTC. Translating it yields CAIRDPSGGAQTQYF.